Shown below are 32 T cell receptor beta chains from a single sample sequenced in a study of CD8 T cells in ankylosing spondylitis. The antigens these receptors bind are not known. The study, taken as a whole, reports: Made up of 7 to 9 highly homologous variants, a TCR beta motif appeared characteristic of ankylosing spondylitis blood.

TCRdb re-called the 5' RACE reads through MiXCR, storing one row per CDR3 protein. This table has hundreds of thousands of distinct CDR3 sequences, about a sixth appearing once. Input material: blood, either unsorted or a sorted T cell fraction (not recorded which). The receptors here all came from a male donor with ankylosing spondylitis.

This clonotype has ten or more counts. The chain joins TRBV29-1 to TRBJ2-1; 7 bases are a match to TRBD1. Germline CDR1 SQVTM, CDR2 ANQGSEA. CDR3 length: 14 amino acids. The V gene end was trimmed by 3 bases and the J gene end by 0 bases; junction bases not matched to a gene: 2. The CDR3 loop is CSVDRGYSYNEQFF. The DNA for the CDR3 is TGCAGCGTTGACAGGGGGTACTCCTACAATGAGCAGTTCTTC.

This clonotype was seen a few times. The CDR3 sequence: CASSPLAGGDEQYF. The CDR3 nucleotides are TGCGCCAGCAGCCCACTAGCGGGAGGTGACGAGCAGTACTTC. This chain links TRBV5-1 with TRBJ2-7; 12 nucleotides agree with TRBD2. V was clipped by 4 bases and J by 5 bases; unmatched bases: 4. This CDR3 region has 14 residues. Per the germline V gene, CDR1 is SGHRS and CDR2 is YFSETQ.

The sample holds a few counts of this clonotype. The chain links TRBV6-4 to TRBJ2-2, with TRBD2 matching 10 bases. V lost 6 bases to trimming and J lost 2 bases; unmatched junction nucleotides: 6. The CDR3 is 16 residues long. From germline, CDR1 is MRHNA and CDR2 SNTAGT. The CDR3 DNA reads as TGTGCCAGCAGCCGTACTAGCGGGGTCAACACCGGGGAGCTGTTTTTT. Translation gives CASSRTSGVNTGELFF.

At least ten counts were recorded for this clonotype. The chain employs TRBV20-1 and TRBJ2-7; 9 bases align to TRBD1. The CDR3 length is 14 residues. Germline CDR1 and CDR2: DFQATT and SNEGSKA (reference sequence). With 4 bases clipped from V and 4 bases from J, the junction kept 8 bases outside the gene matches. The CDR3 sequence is CSAITGTGIYEQYF. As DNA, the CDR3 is TGCAGTGCTATAACCGGGACAGGGATTTACGAGCAGTACTTC.

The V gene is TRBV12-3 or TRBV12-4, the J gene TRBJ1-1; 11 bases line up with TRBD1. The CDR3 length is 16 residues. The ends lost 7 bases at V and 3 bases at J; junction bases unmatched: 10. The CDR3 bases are TGTGCCAGCACCATGGACAGGGGGCGAGGGGACACTGAAGCTTTCTTT. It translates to CASTMDRGRGDTEAFF.

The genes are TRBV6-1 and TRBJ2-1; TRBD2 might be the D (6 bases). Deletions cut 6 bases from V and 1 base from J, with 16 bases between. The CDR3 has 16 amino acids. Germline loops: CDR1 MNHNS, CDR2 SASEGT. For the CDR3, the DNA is TGTGCCAGCAGATCTCTCCTAGCGATGTCCTACAATGAGCAGTTCTTC. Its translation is CASRSLLAMSYNEQFF.

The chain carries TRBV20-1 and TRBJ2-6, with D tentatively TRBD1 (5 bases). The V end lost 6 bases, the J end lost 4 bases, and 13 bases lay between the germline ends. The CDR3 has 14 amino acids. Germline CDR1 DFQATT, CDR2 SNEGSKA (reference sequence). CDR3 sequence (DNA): TGCAGTGCAACAGACAGACGAGGGGCCAACGTCCTGACTTTC. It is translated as CSATDRRGANVLTF.

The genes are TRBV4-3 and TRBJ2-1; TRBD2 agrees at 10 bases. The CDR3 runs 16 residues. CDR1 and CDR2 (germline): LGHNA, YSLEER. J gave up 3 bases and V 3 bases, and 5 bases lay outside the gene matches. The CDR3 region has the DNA TGCGCCAGCAGCCACCAAGCGGGAGGGGGCTACAATGAGCAGTTCTTC. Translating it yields CASSHQAGGGYNEQFF.

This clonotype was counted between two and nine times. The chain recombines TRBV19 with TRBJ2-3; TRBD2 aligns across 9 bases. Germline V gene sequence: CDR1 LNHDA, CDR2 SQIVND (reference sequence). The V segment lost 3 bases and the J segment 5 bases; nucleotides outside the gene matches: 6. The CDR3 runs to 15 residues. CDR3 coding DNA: TGTGCCAGTAGTATTACGGCGGGGGGGGGAGATACGCAGTATTTT. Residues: CASSITAGGGDTQYF.

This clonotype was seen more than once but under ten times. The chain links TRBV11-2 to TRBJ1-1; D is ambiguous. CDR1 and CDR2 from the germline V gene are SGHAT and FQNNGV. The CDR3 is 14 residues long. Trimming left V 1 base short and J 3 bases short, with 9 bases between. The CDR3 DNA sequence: TGTGCCAGCAGCTTAGGTGGGTTCGACACTGAAGCTTTCTTT. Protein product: CASSLGGFDTEAFF.

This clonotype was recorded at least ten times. The CDR3, as DNA: TGTGCCAGCAGTTTAACGAACACTGAAGCTTTCTTT. This gives the protein CASSLTNTEAFF. The chain has TRBV7-9 and TRBJ1-1; D call uncertain. Trimming took 6 bases from V and 1 from J, leaving 6 bases between them. There are 12 residues in the CDR3. Germline V lookup: CDR1 SEHNR, CDR2 FQNEAQ (reference sequence).

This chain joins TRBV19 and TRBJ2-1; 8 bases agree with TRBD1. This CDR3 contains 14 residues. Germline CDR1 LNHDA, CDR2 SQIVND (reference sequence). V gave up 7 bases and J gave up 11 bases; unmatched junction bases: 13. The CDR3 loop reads CASISTGGEKKQFF. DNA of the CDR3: TGTGCCAGTATTTCTACAGGGGGAGAGAAGAAGCAGTTCTTC.

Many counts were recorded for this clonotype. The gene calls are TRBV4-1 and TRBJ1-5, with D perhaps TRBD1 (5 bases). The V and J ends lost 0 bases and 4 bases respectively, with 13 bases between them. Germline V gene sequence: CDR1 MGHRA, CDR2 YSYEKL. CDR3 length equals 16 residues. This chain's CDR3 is CASSQEAGGWNQPQHF. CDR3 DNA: TGCGCCAGCAGCCAAGAAGCGGGGGGGTGGAATCAGCCCCAGCATTTT.

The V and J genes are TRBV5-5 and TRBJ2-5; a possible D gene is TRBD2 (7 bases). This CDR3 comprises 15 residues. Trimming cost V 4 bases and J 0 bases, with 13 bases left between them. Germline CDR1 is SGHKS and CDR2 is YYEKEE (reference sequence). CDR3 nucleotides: TGTGCCAGCAGCCCGGGGGGCCTGTACCAAGAGACCCAGTACTTC. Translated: CASSPGGLYQETQYF.

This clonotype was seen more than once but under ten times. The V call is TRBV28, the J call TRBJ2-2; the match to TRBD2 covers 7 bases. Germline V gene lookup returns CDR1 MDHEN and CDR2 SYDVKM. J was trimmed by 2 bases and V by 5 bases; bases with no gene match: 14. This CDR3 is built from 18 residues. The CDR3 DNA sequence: TGTGCCAGCAGTAACTACGGGCTAGCGGACCTTAACACCGGGGAGCTGTTTTTT. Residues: CASSNYGLADLNTGELFF.

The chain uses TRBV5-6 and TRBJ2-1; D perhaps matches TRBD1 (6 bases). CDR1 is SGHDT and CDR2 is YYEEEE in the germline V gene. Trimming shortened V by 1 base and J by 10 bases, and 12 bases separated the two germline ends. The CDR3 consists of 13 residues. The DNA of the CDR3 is TGTGCCAGCAGCTTGAACAGGGTCGAGGAGCAGTTCTTC. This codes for CASSLNRVEEQFF.

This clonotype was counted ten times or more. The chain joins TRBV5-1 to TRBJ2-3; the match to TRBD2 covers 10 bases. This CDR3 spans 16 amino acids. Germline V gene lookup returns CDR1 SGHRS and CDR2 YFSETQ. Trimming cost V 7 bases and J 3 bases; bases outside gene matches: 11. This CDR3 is CASRPPGLASTDTQYF. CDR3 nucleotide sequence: TGCGCCAGCCGCCCGCCGGGACTAGCGTCGACAGATACGCAGTATTTT.

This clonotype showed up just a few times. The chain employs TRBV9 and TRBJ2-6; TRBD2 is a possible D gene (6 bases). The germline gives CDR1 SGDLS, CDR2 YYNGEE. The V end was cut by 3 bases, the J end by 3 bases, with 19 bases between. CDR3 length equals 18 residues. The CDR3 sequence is CASSAAPGTRGGANVLTF. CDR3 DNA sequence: TGTGCCAGCAGCGCTGCGCCGGGGACTCGTGGTGGGGCCAACGTCCTGACTTTC.

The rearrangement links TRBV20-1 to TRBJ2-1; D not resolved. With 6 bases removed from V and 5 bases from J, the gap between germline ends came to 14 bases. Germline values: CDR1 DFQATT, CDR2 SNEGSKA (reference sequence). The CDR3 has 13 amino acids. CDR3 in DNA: TGCAGTGCCCCCCCGGACCTGCACAATGAGCAGTTCTTC. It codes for CSAPPDLHNEQFF.

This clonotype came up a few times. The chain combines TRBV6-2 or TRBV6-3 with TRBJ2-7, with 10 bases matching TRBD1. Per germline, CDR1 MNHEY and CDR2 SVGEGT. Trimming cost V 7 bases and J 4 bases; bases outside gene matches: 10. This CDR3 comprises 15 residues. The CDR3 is CASTPAGTGVYEQYF. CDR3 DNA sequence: TGTGCCAGCACCCCAGCCGGGACAGGGGTTTACGAGCAGTACTTC.

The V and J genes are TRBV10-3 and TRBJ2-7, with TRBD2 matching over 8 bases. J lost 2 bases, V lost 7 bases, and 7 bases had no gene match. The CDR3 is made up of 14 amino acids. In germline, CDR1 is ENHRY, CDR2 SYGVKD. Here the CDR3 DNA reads TGTGCCATCAACGGAGCGGGGGAAGCCTACGAGCAGTACTTC. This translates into CAINGAGEAYEQYF.

CDR3 sequence: CASSLEGQGKGGQFF. The CDR3 DNA reads as TGTGCCAGCAGCTTAGAGGGACAGGGGAAGGGAGGGCAGTTCTTC. The V and J genes are TRBV11-3 and TRBJ2-1; 10 nucleotides line up with TRBD1. Germline values: CDR1 SGHNT, CDR2 YENEEA. The V and J ends lost 0 bases and 12 bases, in that order; junction bases with no gene match: 8. This CDR3 region has 15 residues.

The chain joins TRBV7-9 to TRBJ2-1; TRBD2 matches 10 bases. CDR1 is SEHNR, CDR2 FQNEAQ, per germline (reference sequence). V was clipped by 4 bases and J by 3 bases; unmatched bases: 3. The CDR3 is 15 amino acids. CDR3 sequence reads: CASSSRTSGYNEQFF. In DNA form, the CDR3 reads TGTGCCAGCAGCTCAAGGACTAGCGGCTACAATGAGCAGTTCTTC.

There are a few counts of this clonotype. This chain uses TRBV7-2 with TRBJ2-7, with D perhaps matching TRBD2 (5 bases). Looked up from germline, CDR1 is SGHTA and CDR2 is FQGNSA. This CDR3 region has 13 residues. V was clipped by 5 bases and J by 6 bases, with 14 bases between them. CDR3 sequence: CASSPGLAREQYF. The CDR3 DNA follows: TGTGCCAGCAGCCCAGGTCTAGCTCGCGAGCAGTACTTC.

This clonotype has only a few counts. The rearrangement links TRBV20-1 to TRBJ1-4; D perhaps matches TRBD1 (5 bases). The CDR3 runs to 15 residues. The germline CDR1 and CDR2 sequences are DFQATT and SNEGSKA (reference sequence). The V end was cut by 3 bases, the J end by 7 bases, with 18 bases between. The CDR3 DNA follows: TGCAGTGCTAGCGCCAGGGTCCGAAGGGGTGAAAAACTGTTTTTT. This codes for CSASARVRRGEKLFF.

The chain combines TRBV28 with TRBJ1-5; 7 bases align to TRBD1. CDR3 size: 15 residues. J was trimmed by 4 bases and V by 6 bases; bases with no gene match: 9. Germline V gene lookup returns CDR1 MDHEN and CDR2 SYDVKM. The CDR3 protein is CASSRGGSRNQPQHF. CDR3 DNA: TGTGCCAGCAGCAGGGGGGGGTCCCGGAATCAGCCCCAGCATTTT. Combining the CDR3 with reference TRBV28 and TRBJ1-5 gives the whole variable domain DVKVTQSSRYLVKRTGEKVFLECVQDMDHENMFWYRQDPGLGLRLIYFSYDVKMKEKGDIPEGYSVSREKKERFSLILESASTNQTSMYLCASSRGGSRNQPQHFGDGTRLSIL.

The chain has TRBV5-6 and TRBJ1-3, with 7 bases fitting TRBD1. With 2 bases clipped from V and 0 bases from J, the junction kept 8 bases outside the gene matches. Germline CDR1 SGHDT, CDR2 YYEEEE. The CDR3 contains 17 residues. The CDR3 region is CASSLLGQPSSGNTIYF. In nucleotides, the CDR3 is TGTGCCAGCAGCTTATTGGGACAGCCTTCCTCTGGAAACACCATATATTTT.

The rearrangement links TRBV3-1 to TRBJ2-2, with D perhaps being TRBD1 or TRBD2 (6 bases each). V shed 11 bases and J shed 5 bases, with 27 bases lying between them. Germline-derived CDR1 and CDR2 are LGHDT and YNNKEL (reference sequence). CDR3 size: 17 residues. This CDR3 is CACSKGVLGGATGELFF. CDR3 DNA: TGTGCCTGCTCCAAGGGGGTACTAGGAGGGGCGACCGGGGAGCTGTTTTTT.

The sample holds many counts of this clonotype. CDR3 bases: TGTGCCAGCAGTTTCCATACGAGCTCCTACGAGCAGTACTTC. It translates to CASSFHTSSYEQYF. The chain carries TRBV2 and TRBJ2-7, with D unresolved. The V gene's germline CDR1 is SNHLY and CDR2 FYNNEI. V was trimmed by 5 bases and J by 0 bases, leaving 11 bases between them. The CDR3 length is 14 residues.

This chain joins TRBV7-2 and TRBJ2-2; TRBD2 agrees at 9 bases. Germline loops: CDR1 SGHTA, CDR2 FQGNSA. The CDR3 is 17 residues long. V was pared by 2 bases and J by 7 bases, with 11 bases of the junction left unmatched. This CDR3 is CASSLRSGGYLGGELFF. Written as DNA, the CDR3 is TGTGCCAGCAGCTTACGGAGCGGGGGGTACCTCGGCGGGGAGCTGTTTTTT.

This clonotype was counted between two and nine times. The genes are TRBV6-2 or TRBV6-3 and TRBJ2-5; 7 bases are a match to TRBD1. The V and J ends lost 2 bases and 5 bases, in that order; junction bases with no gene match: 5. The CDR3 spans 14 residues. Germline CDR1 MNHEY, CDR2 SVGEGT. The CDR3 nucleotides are TGTGCCAGCAGTTACCACAGGGGTGGGGAGACCCAGTACTTC. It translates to CASSYHRGGETQYF.

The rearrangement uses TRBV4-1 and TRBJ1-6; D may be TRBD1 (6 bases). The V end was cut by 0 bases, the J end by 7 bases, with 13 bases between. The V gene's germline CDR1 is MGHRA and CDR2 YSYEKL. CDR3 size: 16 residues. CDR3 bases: TGCGCCAGCAGCCAAGATAGTACAGGGACGAATTCACCCCTCCACTTT. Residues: CASSQDSTGTNSPLHF.